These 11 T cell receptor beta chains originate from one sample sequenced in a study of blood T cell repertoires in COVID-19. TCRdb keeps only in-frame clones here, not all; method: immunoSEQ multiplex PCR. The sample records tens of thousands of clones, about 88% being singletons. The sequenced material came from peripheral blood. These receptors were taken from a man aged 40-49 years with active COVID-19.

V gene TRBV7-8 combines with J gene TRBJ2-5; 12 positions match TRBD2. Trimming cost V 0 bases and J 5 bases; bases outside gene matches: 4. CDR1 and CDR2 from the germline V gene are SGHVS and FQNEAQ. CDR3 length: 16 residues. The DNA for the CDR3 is TGTGCCAGCAGCTTAGCCCTAGCGGGAGGGCCGGAGACCCAGTACTTC. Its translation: CASSLALAGGPETQYF.

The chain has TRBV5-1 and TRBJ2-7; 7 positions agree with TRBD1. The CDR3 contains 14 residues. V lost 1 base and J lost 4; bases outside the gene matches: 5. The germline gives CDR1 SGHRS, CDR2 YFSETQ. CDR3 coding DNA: TGCGCCAGCAGCTTGACAGGGGTTAGGTACGAGCAGTACTTC. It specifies CASSLTGVRYEQYF. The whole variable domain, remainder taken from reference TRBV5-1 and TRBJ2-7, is KAGVTQTPRYLIKTRGQQVTLSCSPISGHRSVSWYQQTPGQGLQFLFEYFSETQRNKGNFPGRFSGRQFSNSRSEMNVSTLELGDSALYLCASSLTGVRYEQYFGPGTRLTVT.

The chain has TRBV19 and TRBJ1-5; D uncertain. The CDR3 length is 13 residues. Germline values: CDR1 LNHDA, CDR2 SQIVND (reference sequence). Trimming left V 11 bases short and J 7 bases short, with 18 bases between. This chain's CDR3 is CACLGGAGQPQHF. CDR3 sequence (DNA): TGTGCCTGTTTAGGAGGCGCGGGGCAGCCCCAGCATTTT. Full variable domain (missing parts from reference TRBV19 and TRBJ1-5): DGGITQSPKYLFRKEGQNVTLSCEQNLNHDAMYWYRQDPGQGLRLIYYSQIVNDFQKGDIAEGYSVSREKKESFPLTVTSAQKNPTAFYLCACLGGAGQPQHFGDGTRLSIL.

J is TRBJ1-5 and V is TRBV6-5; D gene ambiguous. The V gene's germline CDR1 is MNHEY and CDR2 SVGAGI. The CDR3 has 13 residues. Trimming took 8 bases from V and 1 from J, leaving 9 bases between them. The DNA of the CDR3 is TGTGCCAGCCACCACAGAAGCAATCAGCCCCAGCATTTT. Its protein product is CASHHRSNQPQHF.

This CDR3 reads CASSLTGTGWAGELFF. CDR3 DNA sequence: TGTGCCAGCAGCCTTACCGGGACAGGGTGGGCCGGGGAGCTGTTTTTT. This sequence joins TRBV7-9 and TRBJ2-2, with 9 nucleotides matching TRBD1. V lost 5 bases and J lost 6; bases outside the gene matches: 10. This CDR3 is built from 16 residues. From germline, CDR1 is SEHNR and CDR2 FQNEAQ (reference sequence). The full variable domain, completed using reference TRBV7-9 and TRBJ2-2, is DTGVSQNPRHKITKRGQNVTFRCDPISEHNRLYWYRQTLGQGPEFLTYFQNEAQLEKSRLLSDRFSAERPKGSFSTLEIQRTEQGDSAMYLCASSLTGTGWAGELFFGEGSRLTVL.

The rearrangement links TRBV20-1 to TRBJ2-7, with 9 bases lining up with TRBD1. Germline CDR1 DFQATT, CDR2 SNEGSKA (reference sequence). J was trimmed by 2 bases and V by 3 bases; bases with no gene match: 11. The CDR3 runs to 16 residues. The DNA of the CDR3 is TGCAGTGCTAGTTCCGCTTTCGGGACAGGGACCTACGAGCAGTACTTC. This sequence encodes CSASSAFGTGTYEQYF.

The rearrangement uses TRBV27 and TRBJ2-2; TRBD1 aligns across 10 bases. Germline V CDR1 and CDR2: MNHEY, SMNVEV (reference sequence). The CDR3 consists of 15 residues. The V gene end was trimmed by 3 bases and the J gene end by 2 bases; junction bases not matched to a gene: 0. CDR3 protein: CASSLTGGNTGELFF. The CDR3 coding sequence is TGTGCCAGCAGTTTGACAGGGGGCAACACCGGGGAGCTGTTTTTT.

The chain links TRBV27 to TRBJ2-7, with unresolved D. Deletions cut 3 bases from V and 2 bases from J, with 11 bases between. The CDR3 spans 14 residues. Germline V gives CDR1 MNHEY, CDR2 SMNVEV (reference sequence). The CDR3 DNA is TGTGCCAGCAGTTTCAGGTGGGTAACCTACGAGCAGTACTTC. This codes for CASSFRWVTYEQYF.

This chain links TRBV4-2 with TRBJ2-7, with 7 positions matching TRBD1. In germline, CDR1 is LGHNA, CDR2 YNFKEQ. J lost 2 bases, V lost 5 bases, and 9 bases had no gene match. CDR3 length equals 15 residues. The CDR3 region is CASSGHRGPTYEQYF. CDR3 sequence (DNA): TGTGCCAGCAGCGGACACAGGGGTCCTACCTACGAGCAGTACTTC.

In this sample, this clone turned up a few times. CDR3 nucleotide sequence: TGTGCCAGCAGTGAAAGACAGTATAATGAAAAACTGTTTTTT. This sequence encodes CASSERQYNEKLFF. This rearrangement joins TRBV6-1 to TRBJ1-4, with TRBD1 as a possible D gene (5 bases). The ends were cut back, 2 bases at V and 4 bases at J, with 8 bases in the middle. Looked up from germline, CDR1 is MNHNS and CDR2 is SASEGT. CDR3 length: 14 amino acids.

The CDR3 DNA is TGTGCCAGCAGCGGAGGTGGGACTGGTCGCGACAGTGAGCAGTTCTTC. Its protein is CASSGGGTGRDSEQFF. This rearrangement joins TRBV7-3 to TRBJ2-1; TRBD2 might be the D (6 bases). The CDR3 is 16 amino acids. Between the trimmed V and J ends, which lost 5 bases and 9 bases, there was a span of 23 bases. Germline V CDR1 and CDR2: SGHTA, FQGTGA.